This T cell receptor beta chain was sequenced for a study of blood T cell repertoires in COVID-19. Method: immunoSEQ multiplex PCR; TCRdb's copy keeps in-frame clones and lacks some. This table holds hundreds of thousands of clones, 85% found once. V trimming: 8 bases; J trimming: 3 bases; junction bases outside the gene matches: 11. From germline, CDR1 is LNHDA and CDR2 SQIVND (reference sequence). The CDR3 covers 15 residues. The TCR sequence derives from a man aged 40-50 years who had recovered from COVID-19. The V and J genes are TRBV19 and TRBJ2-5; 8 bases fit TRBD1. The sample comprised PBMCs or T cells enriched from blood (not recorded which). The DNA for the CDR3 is TGTGCCAGTCCTGGACAGGGCAACCCAGAAGAGACCCAGTACTTC. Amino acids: CASPGQGNPEETQYF.